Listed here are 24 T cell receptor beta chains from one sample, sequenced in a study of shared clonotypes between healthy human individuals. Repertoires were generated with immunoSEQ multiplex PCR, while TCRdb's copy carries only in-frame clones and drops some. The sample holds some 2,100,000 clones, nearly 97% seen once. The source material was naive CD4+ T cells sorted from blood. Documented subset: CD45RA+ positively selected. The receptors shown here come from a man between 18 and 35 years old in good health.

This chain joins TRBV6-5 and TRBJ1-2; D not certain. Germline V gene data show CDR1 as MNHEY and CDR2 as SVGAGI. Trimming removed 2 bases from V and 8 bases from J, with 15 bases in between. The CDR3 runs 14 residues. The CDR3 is CASSYQRPGYGYTF. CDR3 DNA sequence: TGTGCCAGCAGTTACCAACGTCCTGGTTACGGCTACACCTTC.

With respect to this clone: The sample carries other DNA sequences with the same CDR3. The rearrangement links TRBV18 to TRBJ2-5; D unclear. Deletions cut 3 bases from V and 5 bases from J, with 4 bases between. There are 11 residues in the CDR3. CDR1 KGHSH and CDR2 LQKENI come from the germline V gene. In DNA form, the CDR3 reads TGTGCCAGCTCACCTAGGGAGACCCAGTACTTC. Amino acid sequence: CASSPRETQYF.

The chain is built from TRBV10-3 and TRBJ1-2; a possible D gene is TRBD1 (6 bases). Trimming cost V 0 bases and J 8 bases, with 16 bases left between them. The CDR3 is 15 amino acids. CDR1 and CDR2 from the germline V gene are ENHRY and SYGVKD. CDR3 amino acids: CAISESTGPTGGYTF. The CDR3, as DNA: TGTGCCATCAGTGAGTCGACAGGTCCCACCGGGGGCTACACCTTC.

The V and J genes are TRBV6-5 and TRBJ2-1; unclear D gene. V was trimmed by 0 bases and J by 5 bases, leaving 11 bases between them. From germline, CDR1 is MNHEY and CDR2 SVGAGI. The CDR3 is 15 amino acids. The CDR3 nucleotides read TGTGCCAGCAGTTACTCGTTGCTACTCAACAATGAGCAGTTCTTC. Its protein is CASSYSLLLNNEQFF.

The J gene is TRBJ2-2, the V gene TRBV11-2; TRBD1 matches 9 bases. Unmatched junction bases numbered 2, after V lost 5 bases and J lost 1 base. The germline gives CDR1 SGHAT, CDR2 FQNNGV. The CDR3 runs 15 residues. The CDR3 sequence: CASSPTGGNTGELFF. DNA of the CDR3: TGTGCCAGCAGCCCGACAGGGGGGAACACCGGGGAGCTGTTTTTT.

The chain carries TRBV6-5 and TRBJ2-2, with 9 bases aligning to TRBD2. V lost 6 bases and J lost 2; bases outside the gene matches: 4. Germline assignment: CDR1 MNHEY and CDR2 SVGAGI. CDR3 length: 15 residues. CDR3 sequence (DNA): TGTGCCAGCAGCCAGACTAGCGGTAACACCGGGGAGCTGTTTTTT. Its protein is CASSQTSGNTGELFF.

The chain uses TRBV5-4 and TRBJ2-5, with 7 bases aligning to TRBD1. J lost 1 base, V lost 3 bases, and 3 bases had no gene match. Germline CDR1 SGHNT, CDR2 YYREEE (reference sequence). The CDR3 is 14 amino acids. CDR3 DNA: TGTGCCAGCAGCTCGGGACAGAGCCAAGAGACCCAGTACTTC. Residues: CASSSGQSQETQYF. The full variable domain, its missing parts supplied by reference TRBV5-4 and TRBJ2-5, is ETGVTQSPTHLIKTRGQQVTLRCSSQSGHNTVSWYQQALGQGPQFIFQYYREEENGRGNFPPRFSGLQFPNYSSELNVNALELDDSALYLCASSSGQSQETQYFGPGTRLLVL.

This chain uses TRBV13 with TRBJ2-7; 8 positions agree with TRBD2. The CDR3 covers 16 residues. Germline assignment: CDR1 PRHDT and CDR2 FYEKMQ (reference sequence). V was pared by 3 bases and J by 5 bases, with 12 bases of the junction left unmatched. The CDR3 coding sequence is TGTGCCAGCAGCTTGTATCTTTCGGGGGGGCCACACGAGCAGTACTTC. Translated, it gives CASSLYLSGGPHEQYF. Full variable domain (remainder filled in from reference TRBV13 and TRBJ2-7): AAGVIQSPRHLIKEKRETATLKCYPIPRHDTVYWYQQGPGQDPQFLISFYEKMQSDKGSIPDRFSAQQFSDYHSELNMSSLELGDSALYFCASSLYLSGGPHEQYFGPGTRLTVT.

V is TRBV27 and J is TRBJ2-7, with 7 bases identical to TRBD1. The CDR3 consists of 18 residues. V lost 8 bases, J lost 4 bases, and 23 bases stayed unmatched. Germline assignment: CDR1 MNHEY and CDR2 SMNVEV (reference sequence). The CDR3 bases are TGTGCCAGCGCTAGGGGCAGAATAAGACAGGGATTGGTTTACGAGCAGTACTTC. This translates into CASARGRIRQGLVYEQYF.

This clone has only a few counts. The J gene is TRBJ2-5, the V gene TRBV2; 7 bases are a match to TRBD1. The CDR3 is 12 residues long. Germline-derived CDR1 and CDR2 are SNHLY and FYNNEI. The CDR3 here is CGLGQLQETQYF. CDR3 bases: TGTGGCCTGGGACAGCTACAAGAGACCCAGTACTTC.

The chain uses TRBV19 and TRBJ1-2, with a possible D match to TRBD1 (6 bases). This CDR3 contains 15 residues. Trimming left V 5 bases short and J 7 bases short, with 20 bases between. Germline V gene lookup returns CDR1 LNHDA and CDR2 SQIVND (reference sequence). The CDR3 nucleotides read TGTGCCAGTAGTTCACTCAGGGGAGTCTTGTTTGGCTACACCTTC. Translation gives CASSSLRGVLFGYTF.

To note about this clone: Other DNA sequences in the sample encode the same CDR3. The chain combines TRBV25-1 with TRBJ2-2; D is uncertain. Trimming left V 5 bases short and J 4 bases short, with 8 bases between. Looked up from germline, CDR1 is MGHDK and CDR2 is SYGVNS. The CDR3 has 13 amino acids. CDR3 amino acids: CASSHQGTGELFF. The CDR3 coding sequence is TGTGCCAGCAGTCACCAAGGCACCGGGGAGCTGTTTTTT.

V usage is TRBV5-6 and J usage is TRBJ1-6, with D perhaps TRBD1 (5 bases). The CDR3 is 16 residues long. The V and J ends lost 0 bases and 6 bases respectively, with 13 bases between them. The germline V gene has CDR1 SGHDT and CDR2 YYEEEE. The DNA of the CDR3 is TGTGCCAGCAGCTTGGCGGGGCTTTCTATTAATTCACCCCTCCACTTT. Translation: CASSLAGLSINSPLHF.

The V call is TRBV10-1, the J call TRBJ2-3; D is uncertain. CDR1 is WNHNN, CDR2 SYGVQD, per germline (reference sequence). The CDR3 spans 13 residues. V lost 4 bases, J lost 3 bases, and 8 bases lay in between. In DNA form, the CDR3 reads TGCGCCAGCAGTGGGAGACTTACAGATACGCAGTATTTT. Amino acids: CASSGRLTDTQYF.

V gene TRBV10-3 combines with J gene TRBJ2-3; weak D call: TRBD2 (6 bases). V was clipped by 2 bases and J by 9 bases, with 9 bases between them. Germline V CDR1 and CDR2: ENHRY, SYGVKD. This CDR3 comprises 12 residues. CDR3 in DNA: TGTGCCATCAGTGAGCCTCGGGAGACGCAGTATTTT. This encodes CAISEPRETQYF.

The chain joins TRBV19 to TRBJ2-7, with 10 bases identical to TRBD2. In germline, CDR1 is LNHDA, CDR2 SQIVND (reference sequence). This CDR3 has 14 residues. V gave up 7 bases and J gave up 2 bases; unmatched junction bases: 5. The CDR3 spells CASNIAGGTYEQYF. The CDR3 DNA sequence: TGTGCCAGTAACATAGCGGGGGGCACCTACGAGCAGTACTTC.

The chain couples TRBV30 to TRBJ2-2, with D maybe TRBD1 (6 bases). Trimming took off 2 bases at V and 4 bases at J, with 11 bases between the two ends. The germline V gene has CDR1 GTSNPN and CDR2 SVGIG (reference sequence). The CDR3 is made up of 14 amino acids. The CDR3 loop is CAWSTTGGTGELFF. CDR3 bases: TGTGCCTGGAGTACGACAGGAGGCACCGGGGAGCTGTTTTTT.

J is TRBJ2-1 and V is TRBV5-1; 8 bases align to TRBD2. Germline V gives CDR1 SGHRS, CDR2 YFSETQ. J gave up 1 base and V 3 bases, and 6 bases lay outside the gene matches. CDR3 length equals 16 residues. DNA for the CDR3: TGCGCCAGCAGCTCGGGTGGGACTAGGTCCTACAATGAGCAGTTCTTC. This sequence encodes CASSSGGTRSYNEQFF.

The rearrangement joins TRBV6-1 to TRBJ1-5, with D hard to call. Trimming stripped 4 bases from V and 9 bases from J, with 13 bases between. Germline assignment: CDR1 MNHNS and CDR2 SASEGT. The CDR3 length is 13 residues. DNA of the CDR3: TGTGCCAGCAGTGGATACAGCGCCGGGCCCCAGCATTTT. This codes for CASSGYSAGPQHF.

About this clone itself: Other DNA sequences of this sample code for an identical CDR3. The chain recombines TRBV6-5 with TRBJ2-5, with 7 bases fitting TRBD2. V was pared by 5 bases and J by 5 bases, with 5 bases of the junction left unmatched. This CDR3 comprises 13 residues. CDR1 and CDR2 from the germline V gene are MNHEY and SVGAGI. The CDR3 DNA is TGTGCCAGCAGTCGGACTAGAGGGGAGACCCAGTACTTC. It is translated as CASSRTRGETQYF.

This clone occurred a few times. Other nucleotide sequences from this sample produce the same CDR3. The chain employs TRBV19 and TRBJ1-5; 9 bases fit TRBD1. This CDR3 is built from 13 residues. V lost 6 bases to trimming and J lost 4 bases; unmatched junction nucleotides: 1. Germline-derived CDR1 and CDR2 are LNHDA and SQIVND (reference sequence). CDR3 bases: TGTGCCAGTAGCGGGACAGGGAATCAGCCCCAGCATTTT. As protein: CASSGTGNQPQHF.

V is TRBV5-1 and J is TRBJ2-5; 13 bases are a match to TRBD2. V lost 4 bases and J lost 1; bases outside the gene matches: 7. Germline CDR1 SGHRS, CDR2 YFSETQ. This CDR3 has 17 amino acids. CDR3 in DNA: TGCGCCAGCAGCCTCGGACTAGCGGGGGTGTCCCAAGAGACCCAGTACTTC. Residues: CASSLGLAGVSQETQYF.

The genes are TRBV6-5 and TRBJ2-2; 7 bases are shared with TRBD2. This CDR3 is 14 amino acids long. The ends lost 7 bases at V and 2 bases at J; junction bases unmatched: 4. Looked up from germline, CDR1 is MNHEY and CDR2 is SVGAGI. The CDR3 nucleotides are TGTGCCAGCAAGAGCGGGGCTAACACCGGGGAGCTGTTTTTT. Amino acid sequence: CASKSGANTGELFF.

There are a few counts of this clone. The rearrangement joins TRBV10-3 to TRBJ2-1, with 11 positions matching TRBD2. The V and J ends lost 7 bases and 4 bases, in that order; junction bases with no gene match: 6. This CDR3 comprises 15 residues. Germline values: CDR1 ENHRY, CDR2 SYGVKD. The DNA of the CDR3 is TGTGCCATCAATGCGGGACTAGCGGATTACAATGAGCAGTTCTTC. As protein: CAINAGLADYNEQFF.